This T cell receptor (beta chain) was sequenced in a study of shared clonotypes between healthy human individuals (dated by TCRdb to the early 2020s). Background on the whole study: A couple of women and a few men aged 18 to 49 years were included in the cohort. Blood TCR repertoires of about five healthy adults were deeply sequenced to estimate repertoire size and the extent of clonotype sharing between individuals. Per donor, three plates each were used for CD4 naive and CD4 memory, two for CD8 naive, and one for CD8 memory. Different laboratories and diverse techniques were used to prepare libraries and sequence TCR repertoires, to increase sequencing depth and limit assay-specific biases. Each donor's leukapheresis produced roughly between roughly 0.9 and 8.9 billion PBMCs. Points the paper makes about the study in general: The genetic and exposure-history diversity represented was limited by the small number of donors. Naive subsets generally had larger estimated clonotype richness than memory subsets. When several donors were compared, the shared fraction of clonotypes was about 5% for naive CD4, about 4% for naive CD8, 2.3% for memory CD4, and 0.4% for memory CD8. Higher generation probabilities were observed for clonotypes shared by all four sorted-subset donors than for non-shared clonotypes. Based on pairwise subsampling, the degree of clonotype sharing among donors was expected to be affected by sequencing depth. Rarefaction of sorted-subset datasets indicated incomplete sequencing despite the large sequencing depth. Only blood was sampled, and tissue TCR repertoires likely differ from those in blood.

Healthy HIV-negative adults with no recently reported acute infections or vaccinations were included as donors. Every donor was a Caucasian adult living in Nashville, Tennessee, USA. Magnetic negative selection was used to enrich CD4+ T cells, after which naive cells were positively selected on CD45RA and the negative fraction became the memory subset. Blood was collected by leukapheresis, and PBMCs were isolated by Ficoll-Histopaque density gradient centrifugation and then cryopreserved in liquid nitrogen vapor phase. Analytical flow cytometry was used to check the purity and quantity of every magnetically sorted T cell population. Genomic DNA was isolated from every sorted fraction and measured by UV absorbance on a Nanodrop 2000c. Reading the germline V gene gives CDR1 SGHVS and CDR2 FQNEAQ. Trimming takes 5 bases off V and 1 base off J; junction bases not matched to a gene: 7. The CDR3 sequence holds 16 residues, the cysteine and phenylalanine included. The read is trimmed to its CDR3 DNA, 48 bases read in frame from base 1.

Of note for this clone: The antigen this receptor binds is unknown. Per-nucleotide qualities are absent, and no much larger clonotype sits a single base away. Other DNA sequences in the same sample also yield this CDR3.

Using the deep immunoSEQ assay, TCR CDR3 regions were amplified from genomic DNA by multiplex PCR. Genomic DNA extracted from each cell subset was distributed evenly over all wells of several immunoSEQ 96-well plates, and each plate served as one replicate. For sorted subsets, roughly 200 ng genomic DNA, equal to some 30,000 T cell genomes, was loaded into each replicate PCR. Purified libraries were measured with a Qubit 3.0 fluorometer, size-checked on a Bioanalyzer 2100, and measured again with the KAPA Library Quantification kit. A separate single-read 150-cycle Illumina NextSeq 550 flow cell was used to sequence each immunoSEQ 96-well plate. The published analysis was carried out like this. The immunoSEQ output contained only junctional sequences without quality scores, so filtering could not match that applied to full-length reads. To assign V/J genes and CDR3, sequences were annotated using PyIR, a Python wrapper for IgBLAST v1.9, with IMGT germline references. Reads with weak V/J assignments (E-value above 1e-6), missing CDR3, stop codons, out-of-frame junctions, or ambiguous translated residues were removed. A V3J clonotype was defined by an identical inferred V gene, J gene, and CDR3 amino acid sequence. The percentage overlap between two repertoires was calculated by dividing the number of shared unique clonotypes by the size of the smaller repertoire. RTK rarefaction, the Chao1 estimator, and Recon v2.1 estimates of unobserved clonotypes were used to assess repertoire richness. OLGA was used to compute generation probabilities for all TCRbeta clonotypes that the gDNA method yielded from four donors. The immuneACCESS repertoire file appears here via TCRdb, limited to in-frame rearrangements. These files lack a portion of the clones; in checked studies, under half of the deficit traces to unresolved V genes, and the cause of the others is not known. V, J and clone size are those of that table, while D and trimming were read from the DNA. The sample table shows fewer than 1.4 million clones, and approximately 80% are seen once. The ten largest clones represent under 0.8% of the sample.

Sequencing was performed on memory CD4+ T cells from PBMCs. The intended sense of this specimen's cell subset or site label: CD45RA-negative fraction. The chain was built from TRBV7-8 and TRBJ2-2, with 7 junctional bases fitting TRBD1. The clonotype comes from a man aged 18-30 years in good health. Some clones in this sample may be carry-over from other donors' samples. The CDR3 sequence is CASSPRTGRNTGELFF. The bases are TGTGCCAGCAGCCCTAGGACAGGTCGGAACACCGGGGAGCTGTTTTTT.